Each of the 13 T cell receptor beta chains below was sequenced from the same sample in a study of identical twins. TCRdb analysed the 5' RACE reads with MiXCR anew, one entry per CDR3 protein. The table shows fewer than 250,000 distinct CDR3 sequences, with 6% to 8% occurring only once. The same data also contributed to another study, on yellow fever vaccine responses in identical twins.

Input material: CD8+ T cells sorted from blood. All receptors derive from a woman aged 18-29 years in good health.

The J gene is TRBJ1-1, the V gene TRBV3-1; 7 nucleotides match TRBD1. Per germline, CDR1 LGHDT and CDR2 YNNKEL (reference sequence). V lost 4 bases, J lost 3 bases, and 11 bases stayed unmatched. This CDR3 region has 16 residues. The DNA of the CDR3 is TGTGCCAGCAGCCTCCTAACCGGGACAGTACACACTGAAGCTTTCTTT. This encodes CASSLLTGTVHTEAFF.

CDR3 bases: TGCAGTGCTAGCGATGGACAGTACAATGAGCAGTTCTTC. Its translation is CSASDGQYNEQFF. The chain is built from TRBV20-1 and TRBJ2-1, with a possible D match to TRBD1 (6 bases). The CDR3 has 13 residues. In germline, CDR1 is DFQATT, CDR2 SNEGSKA (reference sequence). Trimming took 3 bases from V and 4 from J, leaving 10 bases between them.

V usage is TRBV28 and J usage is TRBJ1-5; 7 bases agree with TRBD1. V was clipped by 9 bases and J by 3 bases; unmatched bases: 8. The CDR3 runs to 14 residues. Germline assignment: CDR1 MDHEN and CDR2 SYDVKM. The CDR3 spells CARSTGTANQPQHF. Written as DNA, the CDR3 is TGTGCCAGAAGTACCGGGACAGCCAATCAGCCCCAGCATTTT.

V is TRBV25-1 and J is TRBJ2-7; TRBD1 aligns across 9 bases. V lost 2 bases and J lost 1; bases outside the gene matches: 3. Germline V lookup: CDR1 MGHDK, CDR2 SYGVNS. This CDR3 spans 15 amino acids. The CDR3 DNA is TGTGCCAGCAGTGAAACCGGGACAGGGTCCTACGAGCAGTACTTC. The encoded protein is CASSETGTGSYEQYF.

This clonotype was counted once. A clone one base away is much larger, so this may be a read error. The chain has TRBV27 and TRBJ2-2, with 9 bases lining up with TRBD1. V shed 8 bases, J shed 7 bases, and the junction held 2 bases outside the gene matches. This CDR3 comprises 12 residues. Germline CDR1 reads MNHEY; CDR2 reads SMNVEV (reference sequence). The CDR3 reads CASGQGYGELFF. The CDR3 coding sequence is TGTGCCAGCGGACAGGGGTACGGGGAGCTGTTTTTT.

The CDR3 region has the DNA TGCAGTGCTAGTATCAGGATCATGAACACTGAAGCTTTCTTT. This translates into CSASIRIMNTEAFF. The V and J genes are TRBV20-1 and TRBJ1-1, with D uncertain. V shed 3 bases and J shed 0 bases, with 11 bases lying between them. The CDR3 contains 14 residues. Germline V gene lookup returns CDR1 DFQATT and CDR2 SNEGSKA (reference sequence).

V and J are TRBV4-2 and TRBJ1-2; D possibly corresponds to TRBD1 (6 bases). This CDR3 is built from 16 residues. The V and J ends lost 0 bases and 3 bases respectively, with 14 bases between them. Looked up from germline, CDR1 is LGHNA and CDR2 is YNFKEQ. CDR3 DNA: TGTGCCAGCAGCCAAGATGAGGGGGGTGAGGACTATGGCTACACCTTC. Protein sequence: CASSQDEGGEDYGYTF.

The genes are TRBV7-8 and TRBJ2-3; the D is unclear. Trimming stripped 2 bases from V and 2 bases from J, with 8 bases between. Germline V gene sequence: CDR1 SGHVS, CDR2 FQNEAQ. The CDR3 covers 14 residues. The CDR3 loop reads CASSLFGSTDTQYF. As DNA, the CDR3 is TGTGCCAGCAGCTTATTTGGATCCACAGATACGCAGTATTTT.

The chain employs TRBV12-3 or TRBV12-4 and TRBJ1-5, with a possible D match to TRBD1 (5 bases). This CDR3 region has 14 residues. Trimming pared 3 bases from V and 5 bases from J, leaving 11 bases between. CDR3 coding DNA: TGTGCCAGCAGTTTTTGGGACCGCGATCAGCCCCAGCATTTT. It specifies CASSFWDRDQPQHF.

CDR3 coding DNA: TGTGCCAGCAGCATCTCTAGCGTCCACGAGCAGTACTTC. Amino acids: CASSISSVHEQYF. The chain links TRBV13 to TRBJ2-7; a weak D match, TRBD2 (6 bases). Trimming cost V 5 bases and J 5 bases, with 13 bases left between them. Germline V gene lookup returns CDR1 PRHDT and CDR2 FYEKMQ (reference sequence). The CDR3 is 13 amino acids. The full variable domain, its missing parts supplied by reference TRBV13 and TRBJ2-7, is AAGVIQSPRHLIKEKRETATLKCYPIPRHDTVYWYQQGPGQDPQFLISFYEKMQSDKGSIPDRFSAQQFSDYHSELNMSSLELGDSALYFCASSISSVHEQYFGPGTRLTVT.

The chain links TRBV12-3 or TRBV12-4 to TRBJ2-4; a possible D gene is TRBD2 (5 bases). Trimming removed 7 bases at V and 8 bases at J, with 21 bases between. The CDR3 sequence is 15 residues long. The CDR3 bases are TGTGCCAGCACCAAATCGGTCGGGGAGTTGGACATTCAGTACTTC. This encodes CASTKSVGELDIQYF.

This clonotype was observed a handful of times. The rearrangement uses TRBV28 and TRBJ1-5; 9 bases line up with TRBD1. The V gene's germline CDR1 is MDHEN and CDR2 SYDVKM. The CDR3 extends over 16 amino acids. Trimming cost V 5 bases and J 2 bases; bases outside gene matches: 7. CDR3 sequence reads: CASSKTQGAGNQPQHF. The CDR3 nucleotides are TGTGCCAGCAGTAAAACACAGGGGGCAGGCAATCAGCCCCAGCATTTT. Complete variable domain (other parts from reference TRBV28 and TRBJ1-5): DVKVTQSSRYLVKRTGEKVFLECVQDMDHENMFWYRQDPGLGLRLIYFSYDVKMKEKGDIPEGYSVSREKKERFSLILESASTNQTSMYLCASSKTQGAGNQPQHFGDGTRLSIL.

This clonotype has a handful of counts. The CDR3 nucleotides are TGTGCCAGCAGGGAATACACAGGAAAAATGCCCTACGAGCAGTACGTC. It specifies CASREYTGKMPYEQYV. This chain connects TRBV6-1 to TRBJ2-7; tentative D call: TRBD1 (5 bases). The germline gives CDR1 MNHNS, CDR2 SASEGT. This CDR3 region has 16 residues. The V and J ends lost 6 bases and 2 bases respectively, with 20 bases between them.